This passage covers 32 T cell receptor beta chains from one sample sequenced in a study of T cells in Graves' hyperthyroidism and ophthalmopathy. TCR beta CDR3 sequences were amplified from RNA transcripts. First-round RT-PCR with HTBI primers amplified the TCR CDR3 region. In TCRdb, the multiplex PCR reads were re-called with MiXCR into one record per CDR3 protein. The data contain roughly 400,000 distinct CDR3 sequences, about an eighth of them singletons. The sample taken for sequencing was blood. These receptors all stem from a man in his fifties or sixties with Graves' ophthalmopathy.

In this sample, this clonotype turned up a few times. The V and J genes are TRBV20-1 and TRBJ2-3; the match to TRBD2 covers 7 bases. From germline, CDR1 is DFQATT and CDR2 SNEGSKA (reference sequence). The CDR3 is 15 residues long. V trimming: 6 bases; J trimming: 0 bases; junction bases outside the gene matches: 9. The CDR3, as DNA: TGCAGTGCCGTACTCCTTAGCGGGAGCACAGATACGCAGTATTTT. Translated: CSAVLLSGSTDTQYF.

This clonotype was counted ten times or more. This chain uses TRBV11-2 with TRBJ1-2; D unclear. The CDR3 spans 12 residues. Germline V gene lookup returns CDR1 SGHAT and CDR2 FQNNGV. Trimming took off 0 bases at V and 8 bases at J, with 7 bases between the two ends. DNA for the CDR3: TGTGCCAGCAGCTTAGACCAGACCGGCTACACCTTC. Translation gives CASSLDQTGYTF.

In its sample, this clonotype was seen many times. The CDR3 loop is CASSQWASGPNEQFF. In DNA form, the CDR3 reads TGTGCCAGCAGCCAGTGGGCTAGCGGTCCCAATGAGCAGTTCTTC. The rearrangement uses TRBV27 and TRBJ2-1, with 7 bases fitting TRBD2. The V and J ends lost 6 bases and 6 bases, in that order; junction bases with no gene match: 11. This CDR3 is built from 15 residues. Germline assignment: CDR1 MNHEY and CDR2 SMNVEV (reference sequence).

The gene calls are TRBV12-3 or TRBV12-4 and TRBJ1-1, with 9 bases that match TRBD1. The CDR3 extends over 16 amino acids. V gave up 2 bases and J gave up 0 bases; unmatched junction bases: 4. The chain's CDR3 is CASSLRQGVVNTEAFF. Written as DNA, the CDR3 is TGTGCCAGCAGTTTAAGACAGGGGGTCGTGAACACTGAAGCTTTCTTT.

Ten or more counts support this clonotype. The V call is TRBV11-2, the J call TRBJ2-5; TRBD2 matches at 9 bases. The CDR3 extends over 16 amino acids. With V trimmed by 4 bases and J by 4 bases, 10 bases remained unmatched. Germline loops: CDR1 SGHAT, CDR2 FQNNGV. The CDR3 DNA sequence: TGTGCCAGCAGCTACGACCTTAGCGGGAGATCAGAGACCCAGTACTTC. Its translation is CASSYDLSGRSETQYF. Full variable domain (remainder filled in from reference TRBV11-2 and TRBJ2-5): EAGVAQSPRYKIIEKRQSVAFWCNPISGHATLYWYQQILGQGPKLLIQFQNNGVVDDSQLPKDRFSAERLKGVDSTLKIQPAKLEDSAVYLCASSYDLSGRSETQYFGPGTRLLVL.

Concerning this clonotype itself: A read error may explain this, as a much larger clone is one base away. This chain joins TRBV10-1 and TRBJ1-2; D is ambiguous. The CDR3 consists of 15 residues. Germline CDR1 and CDR2: WNHNN and SYGVQD (reference sequence). The DNA of the CDR3 is TGCGCCAGCAGTGATTCCAGGTTCGCTAACTATGGCTACAGCTTC. It yields the protein CASSDSRFANYGYSF.

This clonotype was counted ten times or more. This chain joins TRBV3-1 and TRBJ1-5, with 8 bases that match TRBD1. V lost 5 bases, J lost 6 bases, and 9 bases stayed unmatched. The CDR3 totals 15 residues. Germline V gene data show CDR1 as LGHDT and CDR2 as YNNKEL (reference sequence). CDR3 protein: CASSAQGARSQPQHF. Here the CDR3 DNA reads TGTGCCAGCAGCGCGCAGGGGGCGCGGAGTCAGCCCCAGCATTTT. Using reference TRBV3-1 and TRBJ1-5 for the parts outside the CDR3, the full variable domain is DTAVSQTPKYLVTQMGNDKSIKCEQNLGHDTMYWYKQDSKKFLKIMFSYNNKELIINETVPNRFSPKSPDKAHLNLHINSLELGDSAVYFCASSAQGARSQPQHFGDGTRLSIL.

The table lists this clonotype with a few counts. The genes are TRBV6-1 and TRBJ2-5; 8 nucleotides agree with TRBD2. The CDR3 is made up of 17 amino acids. The V gene end was trimmed by 5 bases and the J gene end by 6 bases; junction bases not matched to a gene: 17. CDR1 and CDR2 from the germline V gene are MNHNS and SASEGT. This CDR3 reads CASSSLSRGSGTKTQYF. DNA of the CDR3: TGTGCCAGCAGTTCCTTATCTCGGGGTAGCGGGACGAAGACCCAGTACTTC.

This clonotype was counted only a few times. The chain joins TRBV20-1 to TRBJ2-7; D may be TRBD2 (6 bases). Germline V lookup: CDR1 DFQATT, CDR2 SNEGSKA (reference sequence). V was cut by 3 bases and J by 2 bases, with 17 bases left in between. This CDR3 has 15 residues. The CDR3: CSASPRERFTYEQYF. Here the CDR3 DNA reads TGCAGTGCTAGCCCCCGGGAGCGATTCACCTACGAGCAGTACTTC.

This clonotype showed up just once. Given a much more abundant clone one base away, this may be a read error. The final CDR3 position lacks the conserved phenylalanine or tryptophan, pointing to a likely read error. The chain links TRBV29-1 to TRBJ2-7; 10 positions match TRBD2. V shed 6 bases and J 3 bases; nucleotides not matched to a gene: 8. This CDR3 has 14 amino acids. Looked up from germline, CDR1 is SQVTM and CDR2 is ANQGSEA. The CDR3 here is CSVGLAEKGYEQYL. DNA of the CDR3: TGCAGCGTCGGACTAGCGGAAAAGGGCTACGAGCAGTACCTC.

DNA of the CDR3: TGTGCCAGCAGTCGCCGGATCGTGGGCTACACCTTC. This translates into CASSRRIVGYTF. J is TRBJ1-2 and V is TRBV12-3 or TRBV12-4; D call uncertain. The germline V and J ends were trimmed by 5 bases and 8 bases, with 12 bases remaining between them. CDR3 size: 12 residues.

In this sample, this clonotype turned up a few times. The genes are TRBV25-1 and TRBJ1-2; 7 bases agree with TRBD1. The CDR3 length is 13 residues. Germline trimming cut 2 bases from V and 4 bases from J; bases unmatched to any gene: 1. Germline V gene sequence: CDR1 MGHDK, CDR2 SYGVNS. In DNA, the CDR3 is TGTGCCAGCAGTGAACCAGGGGGCTATGGCTACACCTTC. It is translated as CASSEPGGYGYTF.

Of note for this clonotype: With a much larger clone just one base away, this may be a read error. This sequence joins TRBV2 and TRBJ1-1; D perhaps matches TRBD1 (5 bases). This CDR3 has 15 amino acids. Germline assignment: CDR1 SNHLY and CDR2 FYNNEI. The CDR3 reads CASREDIWEGTGAFF. Here the CDR3 DNA reads TGTGCCAGCAGGGAGGACATTTGGGAAGGCACTGGAGCTTTCTTT. Looking up the rest from reference TRBV2 and TRBJ1-1 gives the full variable domain: EPEVTQTPSHQVTQMGQEVILRCVPISNHLYFYWYRQILGQKVEFLVSFYNNEISEKSEIFDDQFSVERPDGSNFTLKIRSTKLEDSAMYFCASREDIWEGTGAFFGQGTRLTVV.

This chain uses TRBV3-1 with TRBJ1-1; no reliable D call. The CDR3 length is 14 residues. Trimming took off 1 base at V and 1 base at J, with 7 bases between the two ends. CDR1 is LGHDT and CDR2 is YNNKEL in the germline V gene (reference sequence). The CDR3, as DNA: TGTGCCAGCAGCCAAGTTCTACGGAACACTGAAGCTTTCTTT. Protein sequence: CASSQVLRNTEAFF.

This clonotype was seen more than once but under ten times. The V gene is TRBV7-3, the J gene TRBJ2-6, with D uncertain. Germline CDR1 and CDR2: SGHTA and FQGTGA. CDR3 length: 18 residues. V dropped 2 bases and J dropped 0 bases, with 14 bases sitting between them. The CDR3 nucleotides are TGTGCCAGCAGCTTATTTGGCTACCAAATCTCTGGGGCCAACGTCCTGACTTTC. Translation: CASSLFGYQISGANVLTF.

This chain uses TRBV6-5 with TRBJ1-5; no reliable D call. This CDR3 spans 15 amino acids. V was shortened by 4 bases and J by 2 bases, with 12 bases between the two germline ends. In germline, CDR1 is MNHEY, CDR2 SVGAGI. The DNA for the CDR3 is TGTGCCAGCAGTTCCGGGTCCCCAGGCAATCAGCCCCAGCATTTT. Protein product: CASSSGSPGNQPQHF.

This clonotype was counted many times. The chain uses TRBV6-1 and TRBJ2-5; D is undetermined. The length of the CDR3 is 15 residues. Germline V gene lookup returns CDR1 MNHNS and CDR2 SASEGT. Trimming left V 0 bases short and J 0 bases short, with 8 bases between. The CDR3 reads CASSEAPTYQETQYF. DNA for the CDR3: TGTGCCAGCAGTGAAGCGCCTACGTACCAAGAGACCCAGTACTTC.

This clonotype appeared many times. This sequence joins TRBV11-2 and TRBJ2-3, with TRBD2 as a possible D gene (5 bases). CDR1 SGHAT and CDR2 FQNNGV come from the germline V gene. The CDR3 runs to 13 residues. Between the trimmed V and J ends, which lost 2 bases and 6 bases, there was a span of 9 bases. The CDR3 here is CASSLRGADTQYF. In DNA form, the CDR3 reads TGTGCCAGCAGCTTACGGGGTGCGGATACGCAGTATTTT. Complete variable domain (other parts from reference TRBV11-2 and TRBJ2-3): EAGVAQSPRYKIIEKRQSVAFWCNPISGHATLYWYQQILGQGPKLLIQFQNNGVVDDSQLPKDRFSAERLKGVDSTLKIQPAKLEDSAVYLCASSLRGADTQYFGPGTRLTVL.

This clonotype was picked up many times. The chain links TRBV27 to TRBJ2-2; TRBD1 matches 9 bases. CDR1 is MNHEY and CDR2 is SMNVEV in the germline V gene (reference sequence). CDR3 length equals 16 residues. V shed 1 base and J 5 bases; nucleotides not matched to a gene: 5. The CDR3 DNA follows: TGTGCCAGCAGTTTATGGGGACAGGGTGAAACCGGGGAGCTGTTTTTT. The encoded protein is CASSLWGQGETGELFF.

This clonotype was counted at least ten times. This sequence joins TRBV20-1 and TRBJ2-4; no clear D. CDR1 and CDR2 from the germline V gene are DFQATT and SNEGSKA (reference sequence). CDR3 length: 15 residues. Between the trimmed V and J ends, which lost 3 bases and 0 bases, there was a span of 12 bases. This CDR3 is CSASDLRRAKNIQYF. The CDR3 region has the DNA TGCAGTGCTAGTGACCTAAGAAGAGCCAAAAACATTCAGTACTTC.

This clonotype was counted many times. This rearrangement joins TRBV29-1 to TRBJ2-7; a possible D gene is TRBD1 (5 bases). The CDR3 is made up of 11 amino acids. Germline V gives CDR1 SQVTM, CDR2 ANQGSEA. Deletions cut 7 bases from V and 0 bases from J, with 7 bases between. CDR3 loop: CSGGHSYEQYF. CDR3 coding DNA: TGCAGCGGGGGCCACTCCTACGAGCAGTACTTC.

The chain carries TRBV4-2 and TRBJ2-3; D is uncertain. Germline V lookup: CDR1 LGHNA, CDR2 YNFKEQ. This CDR3 spans 16 amino acids. Trimming took off 0 bases at V and 0 bases at J, with 10 bases between the two ends. The CDR3 DNA reads as TGTGCCAGCAGCCAAGATGAGTCCTTAAGCACAGATACGCAGTATTTT. This sequence encodes CASSQDESLSTDTQYF.

This clonotype has a count of ten or more. The J gene is TRBJ2-7, the V gene TRBV25-1; the match to TRBD1 covers 9 bases. Per the germline V gene, CDR1 is MGHDK and CDR2 is SYGVNS. The CDR3 has 15 residues. J gave up 6 bases and V 6 bases, and 12 bases lay outside the gene matches. The CDR3 DNA follows: TGTGCCAGCAGCGACTTCGGGACAGGGAAAACCGAGCAGTACTTC. Protein product: CASSDFGTGKTEQYF.

This clonotype was counted between two and nine times. This chain links TRBV3-1 with TRBJ2-1; D is possibly TRBD1 or TRBD2 (5 bases each). The CDR3 is 14 residues long. The germline V gene has CDR1 LGHDT and CDR2 YNNKEL (reference sequence). V lost 4 bases and J 6 bases, leaving 13 bases between the germline ends. CDR3 loop: CASSPDFGANEQFF. CDR3 bases: TGTGCCAGCAGCCCGGACTTTGGGGCCAATGAGCAGTTCTTC.

This clonotype was seen at least ten times. The V gene is TRBV28, the J gene TRBJ2-3; no reliable D call. Germline V gives CDR1 MDHEN, CDR2 SYDVKM. V lost 2 bases, J lost 1 base, and 13 bases lay in between. The CDR3 covers 16 residues. CDR3 protein: CASSLGSRLGTDTQYF. The DNA of the CDR3 is TGTGCCAGCAGTTTAGGTAGTAGGTTAGGCACAGATACGCAGTATTTT.

The table lists this clonotype with many counts. This sequence joins TRBV4-1 and TRBJ2-2; no reliable D call. V dropped 1 base and J dropped 6 bases, with 15 bases sitting between them. The CDR3 length is 16 residues. Germline lookup yields CDR1 MGHRA and CDR2 YSYEKL. CDR3 loop: CASSQVLRERSGELFF. Here the CDR3 DNA reads TGCGCCAGCAGCCAAGTTCTCCGAGAAAGATCCGGGGAGCTGTTTTTT.

This clonotype was seen only a few times. CDR3 sequence reads: CASSLAQGAFRSNTEAFF. Here the CDR3 DNA reads TGCGCCAGCAGCTTGGCACAGGGGGCTTTCCGATCGAACACTGAAGCTTTCTTT. The chain employs TRBV5-1 and TRBJ1-1; TRBD1 matches at 9 bases. Unmatched junction bases numbered 10, after V lost 0 bases and J lost 1 base. There are 18 residues in the CDR3. The germline gives CDR1 SGHRS, CDR2 YFSETQ.

Ten or more counts support this clonotype. This chain uses TRBV27 with TRBJ1-2; 11 bases are a match to TRBD1. J was trimmed by 7 bases and V by 6 bases; bases with no gene match: 4. CDR1 is MNHEY and CDR2 is SMNVEV in the germline V gene (reference sequence). The CDR3 is 13 residues long. CDR3 DNA sequence: TGTGCCAGCAGGGGGACAGGGGGTGGTGGCTACACCTTC. Its translation is CASRGTGGGGYTF.

This clonotype was counted many times. The gene calls are TRBV20-1 and TRBJ2-7, with D unresolved. Trimming left V 0 bases short and J 0 bases short, with 6 bases between. The CDR3 totals 13 residues. CDR1 is DFQATT, CDR2 SNEGSKA, per germline (reference sequence). DNA of the CDR3: TGCAGTGCTAGAGATGGTAGCTCCTACGAGCAGTACTTC. Translating it yields CSARDGSSYEQYF.

The sample holds one count of this clonotype. A read error may be the cause here, since a much bigger clone is one base away. V is TRBV27 and J is TRBJ2-3, with D possibly matching TRBD1 (5 bases). Germline CDR1 reads MNHEY; CDR2 reads SMNVEV (reference sequence). The CDR3 is 14 amino acids. Written as DNA, the CDR3 is TGTGCCAGCAGTTTAAGGGGTTTCGCAGATACGCGGTATTTT. It codes for CASSLRGFADTRYF.

This clonotype was seen at least ten times. J is TRBJ2-1 and V is TRBV3-1, with no clear D. V was cut by 3 bases and J by 0 bases, with 12 bases left in between. Per the germline V gene, CDR1 is LGHDT and CDR2 is YNNKEL (reference sequence). There are 16 residues in the CDR3. The CDR3 loop is CASSHPGRVSYNEQFF. CDR3 DNA sequence: TGTGCCAGCAGCCATCCGGGCCGAGTCTCCTACAATGAGCAGTTCTTC.

This clonotype was detected only a few times. The chain uses TRBV29-1 and TRBJ2-1; tentative D call: TRBD1 (5 bases). Germline V lookup: CDR1 SQVTM, CDR2 ANQGSEA. The CDR3 extends over 11 amino acids. The germline V and J ends were trimmed by 3 bases and 7 bases, with 7 bases remaining between them. DNA of the CDR3: TGCAGCGTTGATAAGGGGAATGAGCAGTTCTTC. The encoded protein is CSVDKGNEQFF.